A selection of T cell receptor beta chains follows, all from one sample in a study of blood T cells in healthy people across ages. Each CDR3 protein is one row after TCRdb ran MiXCR on the 5' RACE reads. The table shows roughly 700,000 distinct CDR3 sequences, with roughly 49% occurring only once. The sequenced material came from blood. These receptors originate from a woman in her sixties or seventies in good health. Both conserved end residues are part of each CDR3. Fields, in order: D gene, clone size, V gene, CDR3 length, J gene, CDR3 protein, CDR3 DNA. A D gene is named only where the DNA matches it firmly. Size values are once, few and many counts, or a class for expanded clones, and some rows have none.

TRBD2	many	TRBV5-1	15	TRBJ2-1	CASNLLAAAYNEQFF	TGCGCCAGCAACCTACTAGCGGCGGCCTACAATGAGCAGTTCTTC
-	-	TRBV6-2/TRBV6-3	15	TRBJ1-1	CASSYPRAPNTEAFF	TGTGCCAGCAGTTACCCGAGGGCTCCGAACACTGAAGCTTTCTTT
-	-	TRBV6-2/TRBV6-3	13	TRBJ1-5	CASSLVLNQPQHF	TGTGCCAGCAGTTTGGTCCTAAATCAGCCCCAGCATTTT
TRBD1	-	TRBV27	14	TRBJ2-7	CVSRRTGSSYEQYF	TGTGTCAGCAGAAGGACAGGGAGCTCCTACGAGCAGTACTTC
TRBD2	-	TRBV15	16	TRBJ2-7	CATSNDLAGVPYEQYF	TGTGCCACCAGCAACGATCTAGCGGGAGTCCCCTACGAGCAGTACTTC
-	-	TRBV4-3	14	TRBJ2-5	CASSQQEGPDQQYF	TGCGCCAGCAGCCAGCAGGAGGGGCCGGATCAGCAGTACTTC
TRBD2	-	TRBV12-3/TRBV12-4	14	TRBJ2-1	CASTWTSGRNEQFF	TGTGCCAGCACCTGGACTAGCGGGAGAAATGAGCAGTTCTTC
-	-	TRBV7-7	13	TRBJ2-1	CASSSQPYNEQFF	TGTGCTAGCAGCTCACAACCCTACAATGAGCAGTTCTTC
-	many	TRBV4-1	11	TRBJ1-2	CASSSLWGYTF	TGCGCCAGCAGCTCACTATGGGGCTACACCTTC
-	-	TRBV20-1	13	TRBJ1-5	CSALADSNQPQHF	TGCAGTGCTCTAGCGGATAGCAATCAGCCCCAGCATTTT
TRBD1	few	TRBV19	14	TRBJ2-7	CASSGTGGPYEQYF	TGTGCCAGTTCCGGGACAGGGGGACCCTACGAGCAGTACTTC
TRBD2	few	TRBV20-1	15	TRBJ2-1	CSARDAAGGPHEQFF	TGCAGTGCTAGAGATGCAGCGGGAGGGCCGCATGAGCAGTTCTTC
TRBD1	few	TRBV28	14	TRBJ1-6	CASRRDRGPSPLHF	TGTGCCAGCAGGAGGGACAGGGGACCGTCACCCCTCCACTTT
-	-	TRBV5-5	13	TRBJ2-5	CASSTTIRDEQYF	TGTGCCAGCAGCACCACGATTAGGGATGAGCAGTACTTC
-	few	TRBV4-3	15	TRBJ1-2	CASSQGQVENYGYTF	TGCGCCAGCAGCCAAGGACAGGTTGAGAACTATGGCTACACCTTC
-	-	TRBV6-2/TRBV6-3	16	TRBJ1-5	CASTPLPTEGNQPQHF	TGTGCCAGCACCCCCTTGCCGACAGAAGGCAATCAGCCCCAGCATTTT
-	few	TRBV4-3	14	TRBJ2-1	CASSQGGSYNEQFF	TGCGCCAGCAGCCAAGGGGGCAGCTACAATGAGCAGTTCTTC
TRBD1	-	TRBV10-3	14	TRBJ2-7	CAISYRGFSYEQYF	TGTGCCATCAGCTACAGGGGGTTCTCCTACGAGCAGTACTTC
-	few	TRBV10-3	18	TRBJ2-6	CAISERETGYSGANVLTF	TGTGCCATCAGTGAGAGAGAGACAGGCTACTCTGGGGCCAACGTCCTGACTTTC
TRBD1	-	TRBV6-1	17	TRBJ2-7	CASSGRDRGIRSYEQYF	TGCGCCAGCAGTGGCCGGGACAGGGGCATACGCTCCTACGAGCAGTACTTC
TRBD1	few	TRBV7-2	15	TRBJ2-7	CASSEATGDFYEQYF	TGTGCCAGCAGCGAAGCGACAGGGGACTTCTACGAGCAGTACTTC
-	-	TRBV27	15	TRBJ2-7	CASSLGGAISYEQYF	TGTGCCAGCAGTTTAGGGGGGGCTATCTCCTACGAGCAGTACTTC
TRBD1	-	TRBV18	13	TRBJ1-1	CASSPTGEGNAFF	TGTGCCAGCTCACCAACAGGGGAGGGTAATGCTTTCTTT
-	-	TRBV9	14	TRBJ2-5	CASSTGANQETQYF	TGTGCCAGCAGCACCGGGGCTAACCAAGAGACCCAGTACTTC
-	few	TRBV9	17	TRBJ2-7	CASSVKSYLRESYEQYF	TGTGCCAGCAGCGTAAAGTCCTATTTACGGGAGTCCTACGAGCAGTACTTC
-	-	TRBV20-1	18	TRBJ2-3	CSARDRDELLFSTDTQYF	TGCAGTGCTAGAGATCGGGACGAGTTACTCTTCAGCACAGATACGCAGTATTTT
TRBD1	-	TRBV29-1	14	TRBJ2-7	CSGGTGGFSYEQYF	TGCAGCGGCGGGACAGGGGGGTTTTCCTACGAGCAGTACTTC
-	-	TRBV7-2	15	TRBJ2-5	CASSLNAGYLETQYF	TGTGCCAGCAGCTTAAACGCGGGATATTTGGAGACCCAGTACTTC
TRBD1	-	TRBV16	16	TRBJ2-7	CASSQSRWDRGHEQYF	TGTGCCAGCAGCCAATCACGGTGGGACAGGGGCCACGAGCAGTACTTC
-	few	TRBV12-3/TRBV12-4	15	TRBJ1-2	CASSPTGTPGYGYTF	TGTGCCAGCAGTCCCACCGGGACGCCCGGCTATGGCTACACCTTC
TRBD2	-	TRBV20-1	14	TRBJ2-7	CSARPGLAGGEQYF	TGCAGTGCTCGGCCGGGACTAGCGGGAGGCGAGCAGTACTTC
-	few	TRBV7-3	12	TRBJ1-1	CASSQPGLEAFF	TGTGCCAGCAGCCAACCGGGACTTGAAGCTTTCTTT
-	-	TRBV9	14	TRBJ2-3	CASSVVDYTDTQYF	TGTGCCAGCAGCGTAGTGGACTACACAGATACGCAGTATTTT
TRBD1	once	TRBV29-1	12	TRBJ1-1	CSGKTGCTEAFF	TGCAGCGGGAAGACAGGGTGTACTGAAGCTTTCTTT
TRBD2	-	TRBV24-1	14	TRBJ2-5	CATSARLAEETQYF	TGTGCCACCAGTGCCCGGCTAGCGGAAGAGACCCAGTACTTC
-	few	TRBV7-2	13	TRBJ1-2	CASSLDRDGGYTF	TGTGCCAGCAGCTTAGACAGGGACGGCGGCTACACCTTC
-	once	TRBV5-1	15	TRBJ2-6	CASTLYSSGANVLTF	TGCGCCAGCACCCTATACTCCTCTGGGGCCAACGTCCTGACTTTC
-	-	TRBV20-1	14	TRBJ2-3	CSASRGTLTDTQYF	TGCAGTGCTAGTAGGGGGACTCTCACAGATACGCAGTATTTT
-	-	TRBV12-3/TRBV12-4	13	TRBJ2-5	CASSCSGAETQYF	TGTGCCAGCAGTTGCTCCGGGGCAGAGACCCAGTACTTC
TRBD1	few	TRBV12-3/TRBV12-4	15	TRBJ1-4	CASSQKTGINEKLFF	TGTGCCAGCAGCCAAAAGACAGGGATTAATGAAAAACTGTTTTTT
-	-	TRBV20-1	12	TRBJ1-2	CSARGGAYGYTF	TGCAGTGCTAGGGGGGGGGCCTATGGCTACACCTTC